Following are 21 T cell receptor beta chains from one sample sequenced in a study of T-cell reconstitution after alpha-beta-depleted transplantation in children (dated by TCRdb to between 2015 and 2016). The protocol used for the library was PCR. The reads were generated on an Illumina HiSeq 2500. TCR library preparation used molecular barcoding, with unique molecular identifiers applied to normalize quantification of the TCRbeta repertoire. Through fastp at Q25 and MiXCR, TCRdb rebuilt clones from the public reads, retaining in-frame beta chains. Each entry merges the rows of one CDR3 protein and shows their most common DNA and genes. Recorded for this sample are some 500,000 distinct CDR3 sequences; around 16% of them occurred a single time. 3.3% of the sample lies in the top ten. The specimen comprised PBMCs from the stem cell graft donor, sampled from the stem cell graft. These TCRs come from a human donor who donated a stem cell graft to a child with acute lymphoblastic leukemia.

This clonotype appeared a few times. The genes are TRBV3-1 and TRBJ2-3, with D unclear. Germline V CDR1 and CDR2: LGHDT, YNNKEL (reference sequence). Deletions cut 8 bases from V and 4 bases from J, with 10 bases between. The CDR3 sequence is 12 residues long. CDR3 DNA: TGTGCCAGCCAAGGGATCCCAGATACGCAGTATTTT. The encoded protein is CASQGIPDTQYF.

V and J are TRBV6-1 and TRBJ2-3; possibly TRBD2 for D (6 bases). V was clipped by 6 bases and J by 0 bases, with 13 bases between them. Per germline, CDR1 MNHNS and CDR2 SASEGT. The CDR3 length is 15 residues. CDR3 region: CASRKQGGSTDTQYF. The CDR3 DNA sequence: TGTGCCAGCAGGAAGCAGGGAGGAAGCACAGATACGCAGTATTTT.

V gene TRBV7-3 combines with J gene TRBJ1-1; D remains ambiguous. Germline values: CDR1 SGHTA, CDR2 FQGTGA. The CDR3 runs to 14 residues. V was cut by 1 base and J by 0 bases, with 6 bases left in between. The DNA for the CDR3 is TGTGCCAGCAGCTTAAGACTCATGAACACTGAAGCTTTCTTT. Translated, it gives CASSLRLMNTEAFF.

The V gene is TRBV5-1, the J gene TRBJ2-7; 8 bases agree with TRBD2. This CDR3 is built from 18 residues. Germline loops: CDR1 SGHRS, CDR2 YFSETQ. V dropped 4 bases and J dropped 2; count of bases not matched to a gene: 17. CDR3 coding DNA: TGCGCCAGCAGCCCCGTCGGGTCAGCGGGAGTTAACACCTACGAGCAGTACTTC. Translating it yields CASSPVGSAGVNTYEQYF.

This clonotype was detected only a few times. The V gene is TRBV7-3, the J gene TRBJ2-3; 10 nucleotides line up with TRBD2. Germline CDR1 SGHTA, CDR2 FQGTGA. The CDR3 runs 15 residues. V gave up 5 bases and J gave up 5 bases; unmatched junction bases: 7. The CDR3 region has the DNA TGTGCCAGCAGCCCAATAGCGGGAGGACTAGATACGCAGTATTTT. Its translation is CASSPIAGGLDTQYF.

This clonotype occurred a few times. CDR3 sequence reads: CSVKTGLGQPQHF. CDR3 sequence (DNA): TGCAGCGTTAAGACAGGGTTAGGACAGCCCCAGCATTTT. The rearrangement uses TRBV20-1 and TRBJ1-5, with 7 bases fitting TRBD1. The CDR3 sequence is 13 residues long. Germline CDR1 and CDR2: DFQATT and SNEGSKA (reference sequence).

In this sample, this clonotype turned up many times. The chain uses TRBV12-3 or TRBV12-4 and TRBJ1-2; D gene ambiguous. Trimming stripped 5 bases from V and 4 bases from J, with 5 bases between. The CDR3 consists of 11 residues. CDR3 loop: CASSLGYGYTF. The CDR3 bases are TGTGCCAGCAGTCTAGGCTATGGCTACACCTTC.

The genes are TRBV7-9 and TRBJ2-1, with D possibly TRBD2 on 6 matching bases. V was cut by 4 bases and J by 0 bases, with 16 bases left in between. Germline CDR1 reads SEHNR; CDR2 reads FQNEAQ (reference sequence). The CDR3 has 17 residues. CDR3 loop: CASSSPVGGSSYNEQFF. In DNA form, the CDR3 reads TGTGCCAGCAGCTCCCCGGTGGGGGGTAGCTCCTACAATGAGCAGTTCTTC.

This clonotype has more than one count but fewer than ten. The chain employs TRBV12-3 or TRBV12-4 and TRBJ2-3, with D possibly TRBD1 on 5 matching bases. V was trimmed by 5 bases and J by 1 base, leaving 16 bases between them. This CDR3 region has 16 residues. CDR3 residues: CASSQDHGAGTDTQYF. The DNA of the CDR3 is TGTGCCAGCAGTCAGGACCATGGGGCTGGCACAGATACGCAGTATTTT.

This clonotype has just a few counts. The J gene is TRBJ2-7, the V gene TRBV27; the match to TRBD2 covers 8 bases. Looked up from germline, CDR1 is MNHEY and CDR2 is SMNVEV (reference sequence). This CDR3 spans 15 amino acids. The trim removed 5 bases at V and 1 base at J, leaving 7 bases unmatched. Here the CDR3 reads CASSETSDLSYEQYF. The CDR3 DNA reads TGTGCCAGCAGTGAGACTAGCGACCTTTCCTACGAGCAGTACTTC.

The chain combines TRBV6-5 with TRBJ1-1; no clear D. V lost 4 bases and J lost 3, with 15 bases in between. This CDR3 has 15 amino acids. CDR1 and CDR2 from the germline V gene are MNHEY and SVGAGI. CDR3 DNA sequence: TGTGCCAGCAGTTTCATCGGTGAGGGCTACACTGAAGCTTTCTTT. Its translation is CASSFIGEGYTEAFF.

The chain joins TRBV5-1 to TRBJ2-1; the D is unclear. Germline V lookup: CDR1 SGHRS, CDR2 YFSETQ. The CDR3 covers 13 residues. V was trimmed by 0 bases and J by 8 bases, leaving 9 bases between them. CDR3 DNA sequence: TGCGCCAGCAGCTTGGCGTCGTGGGATGAGCAGTTCTTC. Amino acid sequence: CASSLASWDEQFF.

The rearrangement uses TRBV19 and TRBJ2-1; no clear D. This CDR3 has 13 residues. Germline-derived CDR1 and CDR2 are LNHDA and SQIVND (reference sequence). Trimming stripped 6 bases from V and 0 bases from J, with 6 bases between. CDR3 DNA: TGTGCCAGTAGCGGGTACTCCTACAATGAGCAGTTCTTC. It specifies CASSGYSYNEQFF.

A note on this clonotype: At one end, the junction sequence differs from germline, possibly due to a read error. V and J are TRBV7-8 and TRBJ2-7; D is tentatively TRBD1 or TRBD2 (6 bases each). Germline V gene lookup returns CDR1 SGHVS and CDR2 FQNEAQ. This CDR3 contains 18 residues. This CDR3 is CASSSDSPGRDGSYEHYF. CDR3 nucleotide sequence: TGTGCCAGCAGCTCGGACAGCCCCGGGCGGGATGGTTCCTACGAGCACTACTTC.

This chain joins TRBV27 and TRBJ2-3; perhaps TRBD2 as D (5 bases). Germline CDR1 reads MNHEY; CDR2 reads SMNVEV (reference sequence). CDR3 length: 14 residues. With 7 bases removed from V and 2 bases from J, the gap between germline ends came to 13 bases. The chain's CDR3 is CASTTGDLTDTQYF. The CDR3 DNA sequence: TGTGCCAGCACGACCGGGGATCTCACAGATACGCAGTATTTT.

The CDR3 DNA reads as TGTGCCAGCAGCCCGACTGTACATCCGTATAATGAGCAGTTCTTC. Residues: CASSPTVHPYNEQFF. The V gene is TRBV7-9, the J gene TRBJ2-1; D call uncertain. This CDR3 region has 15 residues. Germline CDR1 is SEHNR and CDR2 is FQNEAQ (reference sequence). The V gene lost 5 bases and the J gene lost 7 bases, with 18 bases spanning the gap.

This clonotype was detected a few times. The rearrangement joins TRBV5-1 to TRBJ2-1, with TRBD1 as a possible D gene (5 bases). CDR1 is SGHRS and CDR2 is YFSETQ in the germline V gene. The CDR3 totals 14 residues. With 2 bases removed from V and 9 bases from J, the gap between germline ends came to 15 bases. The CDR3 is CASSFSPTDGEQFF. The CDR3 DNA reads as TGCGCCAGCAGCTTTTCCCCGACAGACGGTGAGCAGTTCTTC.

This clonotype is classed as medium-sized. J is TRBJ2-5 and V is TRBV20-1, with D possibly matching TRBD2 (6 bases). Per the germline V gene, CDR1 is DFQATT and CDR2 is SNEGSKA (reference sequence). The CDR3 contains 17 residues. Trimming shortened V by 0 bases and J by 4 bases, and 21 bases separated the two germline ends. The CDR3: CSARDRNSGVGLETQYF. DNA of the CDR3: TGCAGTGCTAGAGACCGGAATAGCGGCGTGGGATTAGAGACCCAGTACTTC.

V is TRBV7-3 and J is TRBJ1-1, with D possibly matching TRBD1 (5 bases). V gave up 2 bases and J gave up 5 bases, with 18 bases separating them. CDR1 is SGHTA, CDR2 FQGTGA, per germline. The CDR3 spans 16 residues. CDR3 loop: CASSLDDRGGWTEAFF. The CDR3 DNA reads TGTGCCAGCAGCTTAGATGATAGGGGAGGTTGGACTGAAGCTTTCTTT.

The chain links TRBV18 to TRBJ1-2; D is perhaps TRBD1 (6 bases). V shed 8 bases and J shed 5 bases, with 15 bases lying between them. Germline CDR1 is KGHSH and CDR2 is LQKENI. The CDR3 is 13 residues long. CDR3 sequence reads: CASSPQGGYGYTF. CDR3 coding DNA: TGTGCCAGCAGCCCACAGGGAGGGTATGGCTACACCTTC.

This clonotype has more than one count but fewer than ten. This chain links TRBV9 with TRBJ1-1; 9 nucleotides line up with TRBD1. Trimming took 4 bases from V and 3 from J; bases not matched to a gene: 10. From germline, CDR1 is SGDLS and CDR2 YYNGEE. CDR3 length equals 16 residues. The CDR3 DNA reads TGTGCCAGCAGCAGACGGGACAGGGTCTTGGACACTGAAGCTTTCTTT. Its translation: CASSRRDRVLDTEAFF.